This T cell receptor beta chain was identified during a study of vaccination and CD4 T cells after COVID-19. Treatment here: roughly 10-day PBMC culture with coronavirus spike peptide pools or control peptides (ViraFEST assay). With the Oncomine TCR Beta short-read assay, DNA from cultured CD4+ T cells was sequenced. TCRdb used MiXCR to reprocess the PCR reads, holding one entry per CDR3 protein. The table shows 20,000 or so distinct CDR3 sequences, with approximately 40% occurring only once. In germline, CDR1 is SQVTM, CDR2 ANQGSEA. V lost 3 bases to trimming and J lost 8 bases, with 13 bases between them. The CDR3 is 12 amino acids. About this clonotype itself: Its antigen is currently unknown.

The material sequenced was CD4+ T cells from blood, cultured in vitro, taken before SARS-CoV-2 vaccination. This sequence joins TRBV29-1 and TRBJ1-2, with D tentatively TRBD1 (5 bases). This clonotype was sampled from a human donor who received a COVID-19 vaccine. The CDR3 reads CSVDSQGGGYTF. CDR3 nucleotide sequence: TGCAGCGTTGATTCGCAGGGCGGGGGCTACACCTTC.